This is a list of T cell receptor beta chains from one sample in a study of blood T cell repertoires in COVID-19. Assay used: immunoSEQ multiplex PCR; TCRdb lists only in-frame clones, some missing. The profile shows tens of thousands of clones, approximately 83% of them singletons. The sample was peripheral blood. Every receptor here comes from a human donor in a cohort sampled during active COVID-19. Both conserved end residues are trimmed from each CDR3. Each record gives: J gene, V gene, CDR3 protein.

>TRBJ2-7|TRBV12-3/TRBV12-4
ASSLQDEQY
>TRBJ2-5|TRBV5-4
ASSLGGLAGKAQY
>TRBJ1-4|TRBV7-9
ASSLGGQPNEKLF
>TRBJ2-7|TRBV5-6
ASSLLSDSSYEQY
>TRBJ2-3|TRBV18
ASSLRDRGTDTQY
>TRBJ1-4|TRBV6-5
ASSPRREKLF
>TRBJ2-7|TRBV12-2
ASRLAGGYEQY
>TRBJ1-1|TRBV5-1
ASRLEGTNTEAF
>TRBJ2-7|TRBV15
ATRDKERDYEQY
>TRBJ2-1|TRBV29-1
SVEGGQGANEQF
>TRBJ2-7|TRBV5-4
ASSLGAGGYEQY
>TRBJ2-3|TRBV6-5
ASSYRGTDTQY
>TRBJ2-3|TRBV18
ASSPGLAHRGTQY
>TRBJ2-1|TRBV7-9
ASSLAQGGTGGSNEQF
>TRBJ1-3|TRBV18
ASSAAISGNTIY
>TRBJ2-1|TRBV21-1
ASPGPSGRCCNEQF
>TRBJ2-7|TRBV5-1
ASSLAGESYEQY
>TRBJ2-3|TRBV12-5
ASGLGLSTDTQY
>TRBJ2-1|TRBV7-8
ASSVGLSLGNEQF
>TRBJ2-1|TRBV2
ASSVPGARDNEQF
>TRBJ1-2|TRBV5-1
ASSPDSGFDSYT
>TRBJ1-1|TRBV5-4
ASRSGQNTEAF
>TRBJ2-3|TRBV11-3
ASSKVAGGADTQY
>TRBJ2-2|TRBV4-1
ASSQEQGAGELF
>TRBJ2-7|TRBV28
ASRTSGGAHEQY
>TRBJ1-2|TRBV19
ASSIAGSGYGYT
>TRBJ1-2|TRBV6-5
ASSYSDTINYGYT
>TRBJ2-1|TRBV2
ASIAGVGSNEQF
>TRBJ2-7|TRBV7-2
ASSFSGTNSYEQY
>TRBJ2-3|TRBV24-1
ATGSLGSGRADTQY
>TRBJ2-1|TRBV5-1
ASSRTSGGITYNEQF
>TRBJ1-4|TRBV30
AWGPTGGNGKLF
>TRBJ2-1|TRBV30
AWSAKRGFYNEQF
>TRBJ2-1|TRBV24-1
ATSGGTVNDEQF
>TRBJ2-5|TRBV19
ASSIGGGPQETQY
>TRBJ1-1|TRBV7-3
ASSLDNRATEAF
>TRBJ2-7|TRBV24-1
ATSDTRTGTYEQY
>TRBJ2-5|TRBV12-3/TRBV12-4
ASSFSETQY
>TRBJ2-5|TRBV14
ASSQDEEAQY
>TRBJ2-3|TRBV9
ASSVEAGISTDTQY
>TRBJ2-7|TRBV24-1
ATSESGTGIYEQY
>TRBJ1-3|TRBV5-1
ASSLAGTASGNTIY